Listed here are 3 T cell receptor beta chains from one sample, sequenced in a study of blood T cell repertoires in COVID-19. Some clones are missing from TCRdb's copy, which holds only in-frame ones; the method was immunoSEQ multiplex PCR. The repertoire holds fewer than 95,000 clones, with approximately 74% as singletons. Material: peripheral blood. These TCRs come from a man aged 70-80 years with COVID-19, enrolled during active disease.

The chain recombines TRBV29-1 with TRBJ1-1; TRBD1 matches at 7 bases. The V gene's germline CDR1 is SQVTM and CDR2 ANQGSEA. Losses at the gene ends were 7 bases for V and 13 bases for J; bases not matched to a gene: 9. The CDR3 sequence is 10 residues long. The CDR3 region is CSAWTGLVFF. The CDR3 DNA reads as TGCAGCGCCTGGACAGGCCTCGTTTTCTTT.

The V and J genes are TRBV5-1 and TRBJ2-7, with D maybe TRBD2 (6 bases). Trimming took 3 bases from V and 2 from J, leaving 18 bases between them. The CDR3 sequence is 16 residues long. CDR1 is SGHRS, CDR2 YFSETQ, per germline. This CDR3 reads CASSSGAAGLTYEQYF. The CDR3 region has the DNA TGCGCCAGCAGCTCGGGTGCCGCGGGACTTACCTACGAGCAGTACTTC.

In nucleotides, the CDR3 is TGTGCTAGTGGTTTGGTTCGGACAGGTGGGGCTGAAGCTTTCTTT. Its protein product is CASGLVRTGGAEAFF. This chain joins TRBV12-5 and TRBJ1-1; 7 bases are a match to TRBD1. This CDR3 contains 15 residues. The germline CDR1 and CDR2 sequences are LGHNT and FRNRAP. J was trimmed by 6 bases and V by 0 bases; bases with no gene match: 7.